This is a list of T cell receptor beta chains from one sample in a study of T cell repertoires in cytomegalovirus infection. Their target antigens are unknown. TCRdb reanalysed the reads using MiXCR and keeps one entry per CDR3 protein. The repertoire holds hundreds of thousands of distinct CDR3 sequences, with roughly 33% as singletons. Sequencing used cultured PBMCs, obtained from culture after CMV antigen stimulation. The origin of the receptors is a human donor in good health (CMV status not recorded). Some clones in this sample may be carry-over from other donors' samples. Both conserved end residues are trimmed from each CDR3.

j_call v_call cdr3_aa
TRBJ2-5 TRBV19 ASSIAETQY
TRBJ2-1 TRBV19 ASRGKPSYNEQF
TRBJ2-7 TRBV11-2 ASSYPGRSYEQY
TRBJ1-1 TRBV7-2 ASSQRGEGEAF
TRBJ2-5 TRBV12-3/TRBV12-4 ASSLMDGREETQY
TRBJ2-1 TRBV5-6 ASSWGVGATEQF
TRBJ1-5 TRBV10-3 AISGNSNQPQH
TRBJ2-2 TRBV12-3/TRBV12-4 ASSFLTAELF
TRBJ1-4 TRBV10-3 AISESGIGEKLF
TRBJ2-7 TRBV7-6 ASSLDGSRHYEQY
TRBJ2-3 TRBV15 ATSPGGDTQY
TRBJ2-2 TRBV7-9 ASRTPSGENTGELF
TRBJ2-6 TRBV6-1 ASSYVGGANVLT
TRBJ2-7 TRBV7-2 ASSLVGQGGYEQY
TRBJ2-5 TRBV7-2 ASSLMAGETQY
TRBJ2-7 TRBV7-8 ASSLTAALSSYEQY
TRBJ2-3 TRBV2 ASSGLAGGSDTQY
TRBJ2-2 TRBV10-3 AISELGRATGELF
TRBJ2-7 TRBV7-8 ASSPNPGQESEQY
TRBJ2-1 TRBV6-2/TRBV6-3 ASSYPWTAQWEQF
TRBJ2-5 TRBV7-2 ASSLYGRRETQY
TRBJ2-7 TRBV6-1 ASWDRRSYKQY
TRBJ1-2 TRBV28 ASSLTINPTDVGNGYT
TRBJ1-2 TRBV2 ASSTSRADGYT
TRBJ2-1 TRBV18 ASSPSRQMNEQF
TRBJ1-1 TRBV6-5 ASSYSQGGTEAF
TRBJ2-5 TRBV15 ATSRDLKYQETQY
TRBJ2-3 TRBV12-3/TRBV12-4 ASSFRGPIAGDTQY
TRBJ2-7 TRBV4-1 ASSLSGQGGYEQY
TRBJ2-1 TRBV20-1 SAPWSGRSGNEQF
TRBJ1-6 TRBV6-2/TRBV6-3 ASSFVAASPLH
TRBJ2-5 TRBV7-9 ASTPAAGETQY
TRBJ1-6 TRBV27 ASSLSTRQGLASPLQ
TRBJ2-3 TRBV4-3 ASSQGRGNTQY
TRBJ1-6 TRBV5-1 ASSLTGPYNSPLH
TRBJ2-3 TRBV10-3 AISESEAQITQY